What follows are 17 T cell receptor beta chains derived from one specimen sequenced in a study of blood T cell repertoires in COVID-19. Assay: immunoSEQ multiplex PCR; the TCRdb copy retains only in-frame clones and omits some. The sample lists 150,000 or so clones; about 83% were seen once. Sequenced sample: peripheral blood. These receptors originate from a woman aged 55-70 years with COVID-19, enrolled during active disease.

Here the CDR3 DNA reads TGTGCCAGCAGTGAGCCGGGGGGGAGCTCCTACGAGCAGTACTTC. It is translated as CASSEPGGSSYEQYF. V and J are TRBV6-1 and TRBJ2-7; 8 nucleotides line up with TRBD2. Germline V gives CDR1 MNHNS, CDR2 SASEGT. The CDR3 is 15 residues long. Trimming removed 3 bases from V and 0 bases from J; junction bases left unmatched: 4.

This CDR3 reads CASHSGASGNTIYF. The CDR3 DNA reads TGTGCCAGCCATAGCGGGGCCTCTGGAAACACCATATATTTT. The chain carries TRBV6-5 and TRBJ1-3, with TRBD1 as a possible D gene (5 bases). This CDR3 spans 14 amino acids. Per the germline V gene, CDR1 is MNHEY and CDR2 is SVGAGI. Trimming stripped 8 bases from V and 0 bases from J, with 11 bases between.

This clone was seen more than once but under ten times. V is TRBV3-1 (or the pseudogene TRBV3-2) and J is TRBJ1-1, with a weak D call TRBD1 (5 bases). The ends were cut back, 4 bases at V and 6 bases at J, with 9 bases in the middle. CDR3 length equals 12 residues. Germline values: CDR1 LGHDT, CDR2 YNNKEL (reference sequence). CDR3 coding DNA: TGTGCCAGCAGCCTAACAGGCGCTGAAGCTTTCTTT. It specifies CASSLTGAEAFF.

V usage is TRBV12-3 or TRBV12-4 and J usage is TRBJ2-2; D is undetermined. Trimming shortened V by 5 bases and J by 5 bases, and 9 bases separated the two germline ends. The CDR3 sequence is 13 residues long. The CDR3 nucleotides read TGTGCCAGCAGTCTATTCGAGACCGGGGAGCTGTTTTTT. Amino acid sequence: CASSLFETGELFF.

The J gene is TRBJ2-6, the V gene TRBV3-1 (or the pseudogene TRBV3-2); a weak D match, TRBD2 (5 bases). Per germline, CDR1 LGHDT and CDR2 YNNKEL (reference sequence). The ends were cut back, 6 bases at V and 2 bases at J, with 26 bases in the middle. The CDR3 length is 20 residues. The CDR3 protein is CASSPSRRRRRATGANVLTF. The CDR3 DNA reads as TGTGCCAGCAGTCCCAGCCGTCGAAGGCGGCGGGCTACTGGGGCCAACGTCCTGACTTTC.

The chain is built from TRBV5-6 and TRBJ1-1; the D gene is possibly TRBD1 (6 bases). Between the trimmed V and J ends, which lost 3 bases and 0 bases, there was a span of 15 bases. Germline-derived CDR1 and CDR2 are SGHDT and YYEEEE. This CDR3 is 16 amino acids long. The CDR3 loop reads CASSSWGGRVNTEAFF. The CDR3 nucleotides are TGTGCCAGCAGCTCGTGGGGGGGGCGCGTGAACACTGAAGCTTTCTTT.

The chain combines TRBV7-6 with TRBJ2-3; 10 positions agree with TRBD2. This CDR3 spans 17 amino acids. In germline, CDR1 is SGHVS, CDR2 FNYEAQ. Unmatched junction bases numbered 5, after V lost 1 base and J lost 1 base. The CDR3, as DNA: TGTGCCAGCAGCTTAGGTAGCGGGGGGCCCCGCACAGATACGCAGTATTTT. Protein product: CASSLGSGGPRTDTQYF.

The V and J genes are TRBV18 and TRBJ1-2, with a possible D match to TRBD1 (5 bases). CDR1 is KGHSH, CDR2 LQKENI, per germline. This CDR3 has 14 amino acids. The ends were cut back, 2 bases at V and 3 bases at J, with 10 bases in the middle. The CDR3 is CASSPMEGDYGYTF. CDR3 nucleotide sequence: TGTGCCAGCTCACCAATGGAAGGGGACTATGGCTACACCTTC.

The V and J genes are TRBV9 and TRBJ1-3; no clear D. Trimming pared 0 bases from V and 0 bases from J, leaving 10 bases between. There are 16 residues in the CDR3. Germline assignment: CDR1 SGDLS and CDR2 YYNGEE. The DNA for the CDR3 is TGTGCCAGCAGCGTAGGGCTAGGACTCTCTGGAAACACCATATATTTT. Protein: CASSVGLGLSGNTIYF.

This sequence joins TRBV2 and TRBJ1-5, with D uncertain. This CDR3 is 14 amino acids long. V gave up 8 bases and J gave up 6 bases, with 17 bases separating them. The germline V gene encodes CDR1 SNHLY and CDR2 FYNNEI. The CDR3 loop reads CASQALPEGQPQHF. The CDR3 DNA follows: TGTGCCAGCCAGGCCCTCCCCGAAGGTCAGCCCCAGCATTTT.

CDR3 loop: CASSLRTVATNEKLFF. The DNA of the CDR3 is TGTGCCAGCAGCCTCCGGACTGTTGCAACTAATGAAAAACTGTTTTTT. The V gene is TRBV7-9, the J gene TRBJ1-4; no definite D call. V was trimmed by 5 bases and J by 0 bases, leaving 13 bases between them. Germline V gene lookup returns CDR1 SEHNR and CDR2 FQNEAQ (reference sequence). This CDR3 is 16 amino acids long.

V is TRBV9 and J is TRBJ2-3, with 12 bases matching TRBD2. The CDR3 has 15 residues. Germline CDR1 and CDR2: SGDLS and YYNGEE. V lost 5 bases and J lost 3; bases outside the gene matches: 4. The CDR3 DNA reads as TGTGCCAGCAGTACTAGCGGGAGGACGACAGATACGCAGTATTTT. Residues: CASSTSGRTTDTQYF.

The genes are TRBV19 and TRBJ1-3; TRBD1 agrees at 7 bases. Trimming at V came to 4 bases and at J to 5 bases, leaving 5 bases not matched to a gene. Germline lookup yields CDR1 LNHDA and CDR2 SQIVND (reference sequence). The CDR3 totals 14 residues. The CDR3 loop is CASSTGTARNTIYF. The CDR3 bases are TGTGCCAGTAGTACCGGGACAGCTAGAAACACCATATATTTT.

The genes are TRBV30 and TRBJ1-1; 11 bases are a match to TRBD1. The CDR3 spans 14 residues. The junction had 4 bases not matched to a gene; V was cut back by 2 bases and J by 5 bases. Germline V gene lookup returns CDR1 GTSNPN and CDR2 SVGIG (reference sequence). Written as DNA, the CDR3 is TGTGCCTGGAGTTGGACAGGGGGCAGGACTGAAGCTTTCTTT. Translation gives CAWSWTGGRTEAFF.

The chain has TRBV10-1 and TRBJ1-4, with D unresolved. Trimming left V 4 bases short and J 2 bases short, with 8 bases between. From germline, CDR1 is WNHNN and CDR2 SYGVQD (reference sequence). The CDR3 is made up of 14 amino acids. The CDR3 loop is CASSAGNTNEKLFF. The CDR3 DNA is TGCGCCAGCAGTGCCGGGAATACTAATGAAAAACTGTTTTTT.

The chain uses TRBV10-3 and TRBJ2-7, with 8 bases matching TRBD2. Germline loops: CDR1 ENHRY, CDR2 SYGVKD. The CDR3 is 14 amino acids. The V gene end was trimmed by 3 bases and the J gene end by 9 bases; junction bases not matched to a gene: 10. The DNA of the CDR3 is TGTGCCATCAGTGACCCCGGGAGGGAGGTGCGGCAGTACTTC. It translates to CAISDPGREVRQYF.

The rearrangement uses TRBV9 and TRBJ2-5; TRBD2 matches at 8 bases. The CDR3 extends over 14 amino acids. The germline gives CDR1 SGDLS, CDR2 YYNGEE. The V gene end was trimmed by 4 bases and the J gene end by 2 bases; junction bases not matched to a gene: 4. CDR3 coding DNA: TGTGCCAGCAGCCCGCGGGGGGCTCAAGAGACCCAGTACTTC. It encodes CASSPRGAQETQYF.